A selection of T cell receptor beta chains follows, all from one sample in a study of blood T cell repertoires in COVID-19. Using immunoSEQ multiplex PCR, the repertoire was profiled, and TCRdb retains in-frame clones only, with some absent. This table holds around 100,000 clones, 81% found once. The sequencing sample was made of peripheral blood. The receptors were sampled from a man over 45 with acute or convalescent COVID-19. Each CDR3 is given with its conserved first and last residue. The order of the fields is D gene, V gene, clone size, J gene, CDR3 protein. A D gene is named only where the DNA matches it firmly. Clone sizes are given selectively: once, few, many, or a class where the clone is expanded.

-	TRBV19	-	TRBJ1-5	CASSHVDQPQHF
TRBD1	TRBV3-1/TRBV3-2	-	TRBJ1-2	CASSQGGQGAYGYTF
TRBD1	TRBV7-3	once	TRBJ1-1	CASSSRGGQAFF
TRBD2	TRBV11-2	-	TRBJ2-7	CASRYWGRTSGGDEQYF
-	TRBV30	-	TRBJ1-1	CAWSVQENTEAFF
-	TRBV11-2	-	TRBJ2-3	CASSLVARADTQYF
-	TRBV10-3	-	TRBJ1-1	CAISESRTGKTEAFF
-	TRBV27	-	TRBJ2-2	CASSLSGTLNTGELFF
-	TRBV11-2	-	TRBJ1-2	CASSLVARGRGGYTF
TRBD2	TRBV27	-	TRBJ2-3	CASSSSGGGTDTQYF
-	TRBV25-1	-	TRBJ2-2	CASSELANTGELFF
-	TRBV7-2	-	TRBJ1-2	CASSLAPGDYGYTF
TRBD1	TRBV10-2	-	TRBJ1-2	CASSEDRGLYGYTF
-	TRBV4-1	once	TRBJ1-1	CASSLLLRENTEAFF